This TCR beta chain was recovered during a study of tumor and adjacent non-tumor tissue in lung cancer. Three rounds of nested PCR, following a modified ARM-PCR protocol, produced the TCRbeta library. TCRdb ran MiXCR on the multiplex PCR reads and lists one entry per CDR3 protein. Here the sample spans 200,000 to 250,000 distinct CDR3 sequences, roughly 70% being singletons. The sample holds many counts of this clonotype. Germline CDR1 is DFQATT and CDR2 is SNEGSKA (reference sequence). CDR3 size: 13 residues. V dropped 0 bases and J dropped 4 bases, with 9 bases sitting between them. This sample's RNA came from whole unsorted tissue.

The rearrangement uses TRBV20-1 and TRBJ1-1; unclear D gene. The receptor's source is a man aged 55 to 70 with non-small cell lung cancer. Source material: lung tumor tissue. CDR3 sequence: CSARDPRVTEAFF. CDR3 coding DNA: TGCAGTGCTAGAGATCCCCGGGTCACTGAAGCTTTCTTT.